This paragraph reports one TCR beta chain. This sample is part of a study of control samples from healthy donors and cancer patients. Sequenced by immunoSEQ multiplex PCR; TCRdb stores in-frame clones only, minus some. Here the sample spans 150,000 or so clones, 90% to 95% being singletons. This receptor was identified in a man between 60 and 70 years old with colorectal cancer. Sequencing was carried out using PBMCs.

CDR3 coding DNA: TGCGCCAGCAGCCAAGGCGGGACTCAAGCGGGCTCCATCGGGGGTGGGACGCAGTATTTT. Translated: CASSQGGTQAGSIGGGTQYF. The rearrangement uses TRBV4-3 and TRBJ2-3; the D gene is possibly TRBD2 (6 bases). V gave up 1 base and J gave up 9 bases, with 32 bases separating them. Germline lookup yields CDR1 LGHNA and CDR2 YSLEER. The length of the CDR3 is 20 residues.